This T cell receptor (beta chain) emerged from a study of blood T cell repertoires in COVID-19. Background on the study: COVID-19 samples collected from the United States, Italy and Spain covered acute and convalescent phases.

V was pared by 6 bases and J by 5 bases, with 4 bases of the junction left unmatched. There are 14 residues in the CDR3. CDR1 is KGHSH, CDR2 LQKENI, per germline. It was during active infection that Seattle patients were enrolled and then longitudinally followed. Produced via immunoSEQ multiplex PCR; TCRdb's table is partial and in-frame only. The sample contains about 52,000 clones, 82% of which appear only once. The sequencing sample was made of peripheral blood. The TCR sequence derives from an elderly man with COVID-19, enrolled during active disease. J is TRBJ1-6 and V is TRBV18; 7 bases fit TRBD1. The CDR3 is CASSGTAHNSPLHF. The CDR3 DNA reads as TGTGCCAGCTCTGGGACAGCCCATAATTCACCCCTCCACTTT.